This T cell receptor (beta chain) is drawn from a study of spatial heterogeneity in lung cancer. Study-level information: Unique TCR and UMI combinations averaged more than ten appearances each in raw reads.

The V gene's germline CDR1 is SNHLY and CDR2 FYNNEI. Trimming cost V 5 bases and J 8 bases, with 10 bases left between them. The CDR3 spans 12 residues. All TCR cDNA molecules were individually tagged with a unique molecular identifier. TCRdb reprocessed the 5' RACE reads with MiXCR, giving one entry per CDR3 protein. The table shows 30,000 to 45,000 distinct CDR3 sequences, with around 5.5% occurring only once. As to time point: sample taken at primary tumor resection. Unsorted whole RNA from tumor, nontumor lung or frozen PBMC underwent sequencing. Overall study results and limits: There were more appearances of ubiquitous expanded tumor TCRs in blood at resection than at follow-up.

This clonotype appeared many times. The antigen is undetermined. The rearrangement joins TRBV2 to TRBJ2-1; D is uncertain. The TCR comes from a female donor with early-stage non-small cell lung cancer. The sample in question was PBMCs, obtained at surgery. CDR3 coding DNA: TGTGCCAGCAGTCCCGACCCTTATGAGCAGTTCTTC. It encodes CASSPDPYEQFF. Full variable domain (outside the CDR3, taken from reference TRBV2 and TRBJ2-1): EPEVTQTPSHQVTQMGQEVILRCVPISNHLYFYWYRQILGQKVEFLVSFYNNEISEKSEIFDDQFSVERPDGSNFTLKIRSTKLEDSAMYFCASSPDPYEQFFGPGTRLTVL.